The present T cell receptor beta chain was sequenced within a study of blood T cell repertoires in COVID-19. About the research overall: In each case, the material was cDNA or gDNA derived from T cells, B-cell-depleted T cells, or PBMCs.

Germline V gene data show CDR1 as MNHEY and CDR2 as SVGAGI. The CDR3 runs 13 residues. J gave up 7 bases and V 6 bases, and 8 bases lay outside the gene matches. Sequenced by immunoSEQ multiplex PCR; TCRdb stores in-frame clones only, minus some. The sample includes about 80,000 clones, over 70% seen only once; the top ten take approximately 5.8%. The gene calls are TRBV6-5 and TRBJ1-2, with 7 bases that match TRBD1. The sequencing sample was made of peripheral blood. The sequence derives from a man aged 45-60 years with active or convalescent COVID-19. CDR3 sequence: CASSPRDRSGYTF. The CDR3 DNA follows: TGTGCCAGCAGCCCCCGGGACAGAAGTGGCTACACCTTC.